Detailed here is one T cell receptor (beta chain). The sample of blood was obtained at first hyperthyroidism diagnosis (before any ophthalmopathy symptoms). The CDR3 contains 16 residues. V was clipped by 4 bases and J by 3 bases, with 18 bases between them. Germline CDR1 SGHDN, CDR2 FVKESK. RNA transcripts yielded amplified TCR beta CDR3 regions. When the TCR CDR3 underwent first-round RT-PCR, the HTBI primer set was used. TCRdb re-called the multiplex PCR reads with MiXCR, one entry per CDR3 protein. The repertoire consists of roughly 360,000 distinct CDR3 sequences, with roughly 12% occurring once and the leading ten covering about a fifth. These data originate in a study of T cells in Graves' hyperthyroidism and ophthalmopathy.

Sequencing was done on a sample of blood. This chain connects TRBV14 to TRBJ2-5; a weak D match, TRBD2 (6 bases). This TCR came from a man between 25 and 39 years old with Graves' hyperthyroidism that later progressed to Graves' ophthalmopathy. The CDR3 here is CASSRDYRRGKETQYF. Written as DNA, the CDR3 is TGTGCCAGCAGCCGAGATTACCGCCGGGGGAAAGAGACCCAGTACTTC.